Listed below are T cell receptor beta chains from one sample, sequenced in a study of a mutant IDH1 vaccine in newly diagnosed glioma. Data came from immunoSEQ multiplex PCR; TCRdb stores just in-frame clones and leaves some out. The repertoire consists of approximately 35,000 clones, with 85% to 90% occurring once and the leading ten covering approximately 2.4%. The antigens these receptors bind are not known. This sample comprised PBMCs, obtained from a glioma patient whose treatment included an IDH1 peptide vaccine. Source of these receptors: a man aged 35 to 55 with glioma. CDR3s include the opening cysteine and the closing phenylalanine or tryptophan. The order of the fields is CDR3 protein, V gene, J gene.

CDR3 protein: CASSRLQGKAGELFF
V gene: TRBV11-2
J gene: TRBJ2-2

CDR3 protein: CASSRGTGRFTEAFF
V gene: TRBV28
J gene: TRBJ1-1

CDR3 protein: CSANTGELFF
V gene: TRBV20-1
J gene: TRBJ2-2

CDR3 protein: CASSVAGPGETQYF
V gene: TRBV2
J gene: TRBJ2-5

CDR3 protein: CASSPGLFVEQYF
V gene: TRBV7-2
J gene: TRBJ2-7

CDR3 protein: CASSALTGDDGNTIYF
V gene: TRBV9
J gene: TRBJ1-3

CDR3 protein: CASSVGGGKADTQYF
V gene: TRBV9
J gene: TRBJ2-3

CDR3 protein: CASRSGTGRSGELFF
V gene: TRBV2
J gene: TRBJ2-2

CDR3 protein: CASSLEGTPGYGYTF
V gene: TRBV5-4
J gene: TRBJ1-2

CDR3 protein: CASSLYQETQYF
V gene: TRBV5-4
J gene: TRBJ2-5

CDR3 protein: CASTRQASGNTEAFF
V gene: TRBV5-4
J gene: TRBJ1-1

CDR3 protein: CSARPQDEQFF
V gene: TRBV20-1
J gene: TRBJ2-1

CDR3 protein: CASSNPGTGLTGELFF
V gene: TRBV10-1
J gene: TRBJ2-2

CDR3 protein: CASSQVPQINYGYTF
V gene: TRBV4-1
J gene: TRBJ1-2

CDR3 protein: CSVVKGAEQYF
V gene: TRBV29-1
J gene: TRBJ2-7

CDR3 protein: CASSPTPGAEAFF
V gene: TRBV6-4
J gene: TRBJ1-1

CDR3 protein: CSVGQGSTGELFF
V gene: TRBV29-1
J gene: TRBJ2-2

CDR3 protein: CASSGLAGGVYEQYF
V gene: TRBV6-1
J gene: TRBJ2-7

CDR3 protein: CASSLGRGWGEGNYGYTF
V gene: TRBV7-9
J gene: TRBJ1-2

CDR3 protein: CASTASTGEYRVLHF
V gene: TRBV25-1
J gene: TRBJ1-6

CDR3 protein: CASSSDQMVRDYEQYF
V gene: TRBV28
J gene: TRBJ2-7

CDR3 protein: CASSSGRSGQPQHF
V gene: TRBV27
J gene: TRBJ1-5

CDR3 protein: CASSSRSLGDTQYF
V gene: TRBV5-1
J gene: TRBJ2-3

CDR3 protein: CASHWGSQLRYNEQFF
V gene: TRBV7-8
J gene: TRBJ2-1

CDR3 protein: CASSPPSGGADTQYF
V gene: TRBV13
J gene: TRBJ2-3

CDR3 protein: CASSLGSFTGKTEAFF
V gene: TRBV5-6
J gene: TRBJ1-1

CDR3 protein: CASSRRENTEAFF
V gene: TRBV4-3
J gene: TRBJ1-1

CDR3 protein: CASSPGEGDEKLFF
V gene: TRBV25-1
J gene: TRBJ1-4

CDR3 protein: CASSEISNQPQHF
V gene: TRBV2
J gene: TRBJ1-5

CDR3 protein: CASSRGGVGETQYF
V gene: TRBV11-2
J gene: TRBJ2-5

CDR3 protein: CSARDGGEQFF
V gene: TRBV20-1
J gene: TRBJ2-1

CDR3 protein: CASSMGDWSGALYGYTF
V gene: TRBV5-4
J gene: TRBJ1-2

CDR3 protein: CASSLGRVDYNEQFF
V gene: TRBV5-1
J gene: TRBJ2-1

CDR3 protein: CASSAVSAYYEQYF
V gene: TRBV19
J gene: TRBJ2-7

CDR3 protein: CASGTDAEKLFF
V gene: TRBV10-1
J gene: TRBJ1-4

CDR3 protein: CASSSTSGAQETQYF
V gene: TRBV5-1
J gene: TRBJ2-5

CDR3 protein: CASSQGAGMNTEAFF
V gene: TRBV4-2
J gene: TRBJ1-1

CDR3 protein: CASRATGNTEAFF
V gene: TRBV5-1
J gene: TRBJ1-1

CDR3 protein: CARADRANTEAFF
V gene: TRBV30
J gene: TRBJ1-1

CDR3 protein: CASSYGLAGVNEQFF
V gene: TRBV7-2
J gene: TRBJ2-1

CDR3 protein: CASSQETGGNTEAFF
V gene: TRBV4-2
J gene: TRBJ1-1

CDR3 protein: CASSPTSSSSTDTQYF
V gene: TRBV7-3
J gene: TRBJ2-3

CDR3 protein: CASEAGPAYEQYF
V gene: TRBV28
J gene: TRBJ2-7

CDR3 protein: CASSLKGGQRETQYF
V gene: TRBV27
J gene: TRBJ2-5

CDR3 protein: CASSRNRNTEAFF
V gene: TRBV2
J gene: TRBJ1-1

CDR3 protein: CASSEGGYTEAFF
V gene: TRBV2
J gene: TRBJ1-1

CDR3 protein: CASSDRGPGYGYTF
V gene: TRBV6-5
J gene: TRBJ1-2

CDR3 protein: CASSPDRGEREETQYF
V gene: TRBV18
J gene: TRBJ2-5

CDR3 protein: CASSQADNYGYTF
V gene: TRBV14
J gene: TRBJ1-2